The next 12 T cell receptor beta chains were all read from a single sample in a study of cytomegalovirus exposure and HLA in healthy donors. The PCR made use of 60 Vbeta and 13 Jbeta primers. Assay used: immunoSEQ multiplex PCR; TCRdb lists only in-frame clones, some missing. The repertoire holds fewer than 250,000 clones, with approximately 80% as singletons. Input material: PBMCs. All receptors derive from a man between 25 and 39 years old in good health and CMV-seronegative.

In its sample, this clone was seen a few times. V gene TRBV5-1 combines with J gene TRBJ2-1; D possibly corresponds to TRBD1 (6 bases). This CDR3 contains 13 residues. The V gene's germline CDR1 is SGHRS and CDR2 YFSETQ. The ends were cut back, 2 bases at V and 9 bases at J, with 12 bases in the middle. DNA for the CDR3: TGCGCCAGCAGCTTCTGGGGGCTGGGTGAGCAGTTCTTC. It specifies CASSFWGLGEQFF.

The chain uses TRBV28 and TRBJ2-5; D not resolved. Germline assignment: CDR1 MDHEN and CDR2 SYDVKM. The CDR3 spans 15 residues. Between the trimmed V and J ends, which lost 0 bases and 11 bases, there was a span of 19 bases. Here the CDR3 reads CASSLWLESVGRQYF. CDR3 in DNA: TGTGCCAGCAGTTTATGGTTGGAGTCTGTGGGTCGACAGTACTTC.

The rearrangement uses TRBV4-2 and TRBJ2-1; the match to TRBD2 covers 9 bases. Per germline, CDR1 LGHNA and CDR2 YNFKEQ. The J segment lost 10 bases and the V segment lost 0 bases, leaving 7 bases of the junction unmatched. CDR3 size: 15 residues. The CDR3 spells CASSQDSGGPGEQFF. In DNA, the CDR3 is TGTGCCAGCAGCCAAGATAGCGGGGGCCCGGGAGAGCAGTTCTTC.

The chain joins TRBV5-1 to TRBJ1-1; D perhaps matches TRBD1 (5 bases). V gave up 4 bases and J gave up 6 bases, with 13 bases separating them. The CDR3 sequence is 13 residues long. Germline CDR1 SGHRS, CDR2 YFSETQ. In DNA, the CDR3 is TGCGCCAGCAGCCCCCGGGGGGTGGCTGAAGCTTTCTTT. Translated, it gives CASSPRGVAEAFF.

In this sample, this clone turned up a few times. V is TRBV14 and J is TRBJ2-2; no clear D. V was clipped by 6 bases and J by 6 bases, with 14 bases between them. There are 14 residues in the CDR3. Germline V gives CDR1 SGHDN, CDR2 FVKESK. CDR3 in amino acids: CASSPSYGSGELFF. CDR3 DNA: TGTGCCAGCAGTCCCTCCTATGGTTCCGGGGAGCTGTTTTTT.

The chain has TRBV7-9 and TRBJ2-7, with 7 bases lining up with TRBD1. Germline CDR1 and CDR2: SEHNR and FQNEAQ (reference sequence). Unmatched junction bases numbered 7, after V lost 5 bases and J lost 0 bases. The CDR3 spans 15 residues. The CDR3 spells CASSTTGVVSYEQYF. The CDR3 DNA follows: TGTGCCAGCAGCACTACAGGGGTAGTCTCCTACGAGCAGTACTTC.

This clone showed up just once. The genes are TRBV27 and TRBJ1-5; D gene ambiguous. This CDR3 comprises 12 residues. V dropped 8 bases and J dropped 9 bases, with 14 bases sitting between them. The V gene's germline CDR1 is MNHEY and CDR2 SMNVEV (reference sequence). The CDR3 sequence is CASGRKVAPQHF. In nucleotides, the CDR3 is TGTGCCAGCGGAAGAAAGGTAGCGCCCCAGCATTTT.

As for this clone: At the DNA level, this CDR3 is encoded by other sequences in the same sample as well. The chain carries TRBV9 and TRBJ1-3; perhaps TRBD1 as D (6 bases). The CDR3 spans 12 residues. V was clipped by 5 bases and J by 4 bases, with 7 bases between them. Germline CDR1 is SGDLS and CDR2 is YYNGEE. CDR3 protein: CASSGQGNTIYF. CDR3 DNA sequence: TGTGCCAGCAGTGGACAGGGAAACACCATATATTTT.

This chain uses TRBV27 with TRBJ1-3; tentative D call: TRBD1 (5 bases). This CDR3 region has 17 residues. V lost 3 bases and J lost 0, with 15 bases in between. In germline, CDR1 is MNHEY, CDR2 SMNVEV (reference sequence). The CDR3 loop reads CASSFRAGPSSGNTIYF. CDR3 bases: TGTGCCAGCAGTTTTAGAGCGGGGCCCTCCTCTGGAAACACCATATATTTT.

The chain joins TRBV29-1 to TRBJ2-5; D possibly corresponds to TRBD2 (6 bases). This CDR3 has 14 residues. Trimming shortened V by 4 bases and J by 2 bases, and 14 bases separated the two germline ends. Germline V lookup: CDR1 SQVTM, CDR2 ANQGSEA. In DNA, the CDR3 is TGCAGCGTTGTACCAGGGACTTTACAAGAGACCCAGTACTTC. Translating gives CSVVPGTLQETQYF.

This clone was seen a few times. The chain joins TRBV7-9 to TRBJ2-7, with 7 bases identical to TRBD1. In germline, CDR1 is SEHNR, CDR2 FQNEAQ (reference sequence). Unmatched junction bases numbered 10, after V lost 4 bases and J lost 4 bases. This CDR3 is built from 15 residues. CDR3 protein: CASSSRDSGSYEQYF. The CDR3 DNA sequence: TGTGCCAGCAGCTCCAGGGACAGTGGTAGTTACGAGCAGTACTTC.

The J gene is TRBJ2-7, the V gene TRBV28; possible D gene TRBD2, 5 bases. V was shortened by 6 bases and J by 3 bases, with 9 bases between the two germline ends. Germline CDR1 and CDR2: MDHEN and SYDVKM. The CDR3 is 12 residues long. CDR3 sequence (DNA): TGTGCCAGCAGACGGGATGTCTACGAGCAGTACTTC. Translation: CASRRDVYEQYF. The variable domain in full, completed from reference TRBV28 and TRBJ2-7, reads DVKVTQSSRYLVKRTGEKVFLECVQDMDHENMFWYRQDPGLGLRLIYFSYDVKMKEKGDIPEGYSVSREKKERFSLILESASTNQTSMYLCASRRDVYEQYFGPGTRLTVT.